This T cell receptor beta chain was obtained from a study of technical replicates of blood from a handful of donors. In regard to this clone: Other nucleotide sequences in the sample specify the same CDR3.

Data came from immunoSEQ multiplex PCR; TCRdb stores just in-frame clones and leaves some out. The sample consists of 60,000 to 65,000 clones, approximately 89% of them appearing once. This CDR3 spans 13 amino acids. Germline loops: CDR1 SGHTA, CDR2 FQGNSA. Trimming removed 5 bases at V and 2 bases at J, with 9 bases between. Sample: PBMCs. The chain has TRBV7-2 and TRBJ1-2; D is possibly TRBD1 (5 bases). The TCR sequence derives from a human donor in good health. Some clones in this sample may be carry-over from other donors' samples. The CDR3 DNA follows: TGTGCCAGCAGCCCAGACAGCAACTATGGCTACACCTTC. The encoded protein is CASSPDSNYGYTF.